The source of this T cell receptor beta chain is a study of blood T cell repertoires in COVID-19. Study-level background: Acute and convalescent COVID-19 specimens originated in the United States, Italy and Spain. T cells, B-cell-depleted T cells, or PBMCs supplied cDNA or gDNA.

The CDR3 runs 14 residues. V shed 8 bases and J 5 bases; nucleotides not matched to a gene: 4. The V gene's germline CDR1 is MNHEY and CDR2 SMNVEV (reference sequence). TCRdb's table, derived via immunoSEQ multiplex PCR, lists solely in-frame clones and lacks some. The table has some 130,000 clones, about 78% seen once. The J gene is TRBJ1-5, the V gene TRBV27; 12 nucleotides align to TRBD1. The receptor was isolated from a man between 60 and 70 years old who had recovered from COVID-19. The material sequenced was peripheral blood. The DNA of the CDR3 is TGTGCCAGCCGGGACAGGGGGCTGGATCAGCCCCAGCATTTT. Its protein product is CASRDRGLDQPQHF.